Listed below are T cell receptor beta chains from one sample, sequenced in a study of blood T cell repertoires in COVID-19. Produced via immunoSEQ multiplex PCR; TCRdb's table is partial and in-frame only. Among roughly 160,000 clones listed, under 90% were seen once. Source material: peripheral blood. These receptors were taken from a woman aged 80 or over with active or convalescent COVID-19. Each CDR3 is given with its conserved first and last residue. The order of the fields is V gene, D gene, clone size, J gene, CDR3 protein, CDR3 DNA. A D gene is named only where the DNA matches it firmly. Not every row has a clone size; where given, it reads once, few, many or a size class.

V gene: TRBV9; D gene: TRBD2; clone size: -; J gene: TRBJ2-1; CDR3 protein: CASSLNRGVSGRLSYNEQFF; CDR3 DNA: TGTGCCAGCAGCCTCAACAGGGGTGTTAGCGGGAGGTTATCCTACAATGAGCAGTTCTTC
V gene: TRBV5-1; D gene: TRBD1; clone size: -; J gene: TRBJ2-5; CDR3 protein: CASSTGQGGQETQYF; CDR3 DNA: TGCGCCAGCAGCACCGGACAGGGCGGCCAAGAGACCCAGTACTTC
V gene: TRBV4-1; D gene: -; clone size: -; J gene: TRBJ2-7; CDR3 protein: CASSFGPGLETYEQYF; CDR3 DNA: TGCGCCAGCAGCTTTGGCCCGGGACTCGAAACCTACGAGCAGTACTTC
V gene: TRBV2; D gene: -; clone size: few; J gene: TRBJ1-5; CDR3 protein: CASTWGVGNQPQHF; CDR3 DNA: TGTGCCAGCACCTGGGGGGTCGGCAATCAGCCCCAGCATTTT
V gene: TRBV18; D gene: -; clone size: -; J gene: TRBJ1-3; CDR3 protein: CASSPPTGHSPGNTIYF; CDR3 DNA: TGTGCCAGCTCCCCCCCAACAGGGCATAGTCCCGGAAACACCATATATTTT
V gene: TRBV12-5; D gene: TRBD1; clone size: once; J gene: TRBJ1-1; CDR3 protein: CASGRPGTGNTEAFF; CDR3 DNA: TGTGCTAGTGGGCGCCCGGGGACAGGGAACACTGAAGCTTTCTTT
V gene: TRBV12-5; D gene: -; clone size: -; J gene: TRBJ1-1; CDR3 protein: CASRGGDTLNTEAFF; CDR3 DNA: TGTGCTAGTCGAGGGGGTGACACCCTGAACACTGAAGCTTTCTTT
V gene: TRBV12-3/TRBV12-4; D gene: TRBD1; clone size: few; J gene: TRBJ1-2; CDR3 protein: CASTRTGYYGYTF; CDR3 DNA: TGTGCCAGCACTCGGACAGGGTACTATGGCTACACCTTC
V gene: TRBV5-1; D gene: -; clone size: -; J gene: TRBJ1-1; CDR3 protein: CASSAGTFTNTEAFF; CDR3 DNA: TGCGCCAGCAGCGCCGGGACATTTACGAACACTGAAGCTTTCTTT
V gene: TRBV19; D gene: TRBD2; clone size: -; J gene: TRBJ2-7; CDR3 protein: CASSIAGGPNVYEQYF; CDR3 DNA: TGTGCCAGTAGTATAGCGGGAGGGCCTAACGTCTACGAGCAGTACTTC
V gene: TRBV30; D gene: TRBD1; clone size: -; J gene: TRBJ2-2; CDR3 protein: CAWSPLGQGWAGELFF; CDR3 DNA: TGTGCCTGGAGCCCTCTTGGACAGGGGTGGGCCGGGGAGCTGTTTTTT
V gene: TRBV28; D gene: -; clone size: -; J gene: TRBJ1-4; CDR3 protein: CASSTGTLATNEKLFF; CDR3 DNA: TGTGCCAGCAGTACCGGGACACTCGCAACTAATGAAAAACTGTTTTTT
V gene: TRBV11-3; D gene: -; clone size: -; J gene: TRBJ1-1; CDR3 protein: CASSAQGLNTEAFF; CDR3 DNA: TGTGCCAGCAGTGCACAGGGACTGAACACTGAAGCTTTCTTT
V gene: TRBV20-1; D gene: TRBD2; clone size: -; J gene: TRBJ2-2; CDR3 protein: CSASRGLAGGTGELFF; CDR3 DNA: TGCAGTGCTAGTCGGGGACTAGCGGGAGGGACCGGGGAGCTGTTTTTT
V gene: TRBV24-1; D gene: TRBD2; clone size: -; J gene: TRBJ2-1; CDR3 protein: CATSDTGGTYEQFF; CDR3 DNA: TGTGCCACCAGTGATACCGGGGGGACTTATGAGCAGTTCTTC
V gene: TRBV21-1; D gene: -; clone size: -; J gene: TRBJ2-6; CDR3 protein: CASSKVPAANSGANVLTF; CDR3 DNA: TGTGCCAGCAGCAAAGTTCCTGCGGCCAACTCTGGGGCCAACGTCCTGACTTTC
V gene: TRBV7-3; D gene: TRBD1; clone size: -; J gene: TRBJ2-2; CDR3 protein: CASSSRTGITGELFF; CDR3 DNA: TGTGCCAGCAGCTCTCGGACAGGGATCACCGGGGAGCTGTTTTTT
V gene: TRBV10-1; D gene: -; clone size: -; J gene: TRBJ2-1; CDR3 protein: CASSYNSLGENEQFF; CDR3 DNA: TGCGCCAGCAGTTATAATAGCCTCGGGGAAAATGAGCAGTTCTTC
V gene: TRBV5-1; D gene: -; clone size: -; J gene: TRBJ2-5; CDR3 protein: CASSFSGGETQYF; CDR3 DNA: TGCGCCAGCAGCTTTTCGGGTGGTGAGACCCAGTACTTC
V gene: TRBV9; D gene: TRBD2; clone size: -; J gene: TRBJ2-2; CDR3 protein: CASSTQLGLAAGTNTGELFF; CDR3 DNA: TGTGCCAGCAGCACCCAGCTGGGACTAGCGGCCGGAACGAACACCGGGGAGCTGTTTTTT
V gene: TRBV27; D gene: TRBD1; clone size: many; J gene: TRBJ1-5; CDR3 protein: CASSLKPRGHNQPQHF; CDR3 DNA: TGTGCCAGCAGTTTAAAACCAAGGGGGCACAATCAGCCCCAGCATTTT
V gene: TRBV11-2; D gene: -; clone size: -; J gene: TRBJ1-2; CDR3 protein: CASSLDGVYGYTF; CDR3 DNA: TGTGCCAGCAGCTTAGACGGGGTTTATGGCTACACCTTC